This paragraph reports one T cell receptor beta chain. A v3.0 immunoSEQ assay was performed at survey level. Clones were sequenced by immunoSEQ multiplex PCR, and TCRdb holds only the in-frame ones, with some missing. The repertoire holds about 20,000 clones, around 93% seen once, with roughly 7% in the top ten. These data belong to a study of long-term antiretroviral therapy in people with HIV. V was clipped by 3 bases and J by 5 bases, with 16 bases between them. Germline CDR1 SQVTM, CDR2 ANQGSEA. The CDR3 is made up of 14 amino acids. Here the sequenced sample was unsorted PBMCs, taken 4.4 years after starting antiretroviral therapy. The chain couples TRBV29-1 to TRBJ1-2; D possibly corresponds to TRBD1 (5 bases). The receptor's source is a woman aged 45 to 65 with HIV. DNA for the CDR3: TGCAGCGTTGAGATGAGGGGCGGAGGGTATGGCTACACCTTC. This encodes CSVEMRGGGYGYTF.